This TCR beta chain was identified in a study of blood T cell repertoires in COVID-19. With V trimmed by 7 bases and J by 4 bases, 10 bases remained unmatched. The CDR3 spans 15 residues. Germline V gene lookup returns CDR1 LGHNA and CDR2 YNFKEQ. This clone was seen just once. Per the authors' pipeline: Amplified reference gene primers provided the basis for estimating nucleated cell counts. Produced via immunoSEQ multiplex PCR; TCRdb's table is partial and in-frame only. V and J calls and clone size come straight from that table; D and trimming were deduced from the DNA. The table shows about 280,000 clones, with approximately 90% occurring only once.

This chain connects TRBV4-2 to TRBJ2-7; 10 bases are shared with TRBD2. The sequenced material came from peripheral blood. This clonotype was obtained from a man in his forties or fifties with acute or convalescent COVID-19. Here the CDR3 DNA reads TGTGCCAGCACCCGGAGCGGGGGGGCCTTTTACGAGCAGTACTTC. Protein: CASTRSGGAFYEQYF.